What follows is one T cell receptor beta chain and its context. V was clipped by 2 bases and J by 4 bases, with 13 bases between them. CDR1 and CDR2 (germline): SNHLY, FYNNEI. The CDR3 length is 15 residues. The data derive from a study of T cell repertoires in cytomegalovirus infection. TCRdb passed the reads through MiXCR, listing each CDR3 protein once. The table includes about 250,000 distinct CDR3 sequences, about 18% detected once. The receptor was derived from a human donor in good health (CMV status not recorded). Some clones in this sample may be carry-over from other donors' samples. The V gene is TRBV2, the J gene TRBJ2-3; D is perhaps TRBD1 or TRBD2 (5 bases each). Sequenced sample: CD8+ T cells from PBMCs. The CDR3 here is CASSESGTSPDTQYF. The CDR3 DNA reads TGTGCCAGCAGTGAATCAGGGACGTCCCCAGATACGCAGTATTTT. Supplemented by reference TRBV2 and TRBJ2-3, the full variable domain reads EPEVTQTPSHQVTQMGQEVILRCVPISNHLYFYWYRQILGQKVEFLVSFYNNEISEKSEIFDDQFSVERPDGSNFTLKIRSTKLEDSAMYFCASSESGTSPDTQYFGPGTRLTVL.